This TCR beta chain was recorded in a study of T cells in Graves' hyperthyroidism and ophthalmopathy. This CDR3 contains 17 residues. J was trimmed by 4 bases and V by 8 bases; bases with no gene match: 10. The germline gives CDR1 SNHLY, CDR2 FYNNEI. TCR beta CDR3 regions were amplified from RNA. First-round RT-PCR targeting the TCR CDR3 was performed with the HTBI primer set. Using its own MiXCR run on the multiplex PCR reads, TCRdb lists one record per CDR3 protein. Of 92,000 or so distinct CDR3 sequences listed, around 52% are singletons. Diagnoses were established using clinical symptoms, serum thyroxine and TRAb, thyroid ultrasound and orbital computed tomography. This clonotype showed up many times.

This chain connects TRBV2 to TRBJ2-2; 13 positions match TRBD2. The sample taken for sequencing was blood. The source is a woman in her 40s with Graves' hyperthyroidism. The CDR3 bases are TGTGCCAGCGGGACAGGACTAGCGGGAGCCGGCACCGGGGAGCTGTTTTTT. As protein: CASGTGLAGAGTGELFF.